One sample yielded the 22 T cell receptor beta chains listed below, sequenced in a study of T cell repertoires in urothelial bladder cancer. Data came from immunoSEQ multiplex PCR; TCRdb stores just in-frame clones and leaves some out. The profile shows more than 2,000 clones, about 80% of them singletons. Sequenced: tumor-infiltrating cells from bladder cancer. The receptors shown here come from a human donor with urothelial carcinoma.

The chain recombines TRBV29-1 with TRBJ1-1; D is ambiguous. Germline lookup yields CDR1 SQVTM and CDR2 ANQGSEA. CDR3 length equals 13 residues. V was clipped by 4 bases and J by 0 bases, with 9 bases between them. The CDR3 reads CSVGEGVNTEAFF. For the CDR3, the DNA is TGCAGCGTTGGGGAGGGAGTGAACACTGAAGCTTTCTTT.

The V gene is TRBV11-2, the J gene TRBJ1-3, with no clear D. The CDR3 is 15 residues long. The V gene lost 1 base and the J gene lost 4 bases, with 11 bases spanning the gap. Germline CDR1 and CDR2: SGHAT and FQNNGV. The CDR3 nucleotides are TGTGCCAGCAGCTTAGCCTGGGTGGGAGGAAACACCATATATTTT. Its protein is CASSLAWVGGNTIYF.

V and J are TRBV5-1 and TRBJ2-7; D may be TRBD1 (5 bases). Germline V gives CDR1 SGHRS, CDR2 YFSETQ. The ends were cut back, 6 bases at V and 3 bases at J, with 19 bases in the middle. The CDR3 contains 15 residues. The CDR3 sequence: CASNAQGGSRYEQYF. CDR3 nucleotides: TGCGCCAGCAACGCCCAGGGCGGTAGTCGCTACGAGCAGTACTTC. Using reference TRBV5-1 and TRBJ2-7 for the parts outside the CDR3, the full variable domain is KAGVTQTPRYLIKTRGQQVTLSCSPISGHRSVSWYQQTPGQGLQFLFEYFSETQRNKGNFPGRFSGRQFSNSRSEMNVSTLELGDSALYLCASNAQGGSRYEQYFGPGTRLTVT.

The rearrangement uses TRBV7-4 and TRBJ2-5; 7 nucleotides line up with TRBD1. J gave up 3 bases and V 3 bases, and 7 bases lay outside the gene matches. Looked up from germline, CDR1 is SGHVT and CDR2 is SQSDAQ. CDR3 size: 15 residues. The CDR3 sequence: CASSLNRGGEETQYF. In DNA form, the CDR3 reads TGTGCCAGCAGCTTGAACAGGGGTGGCGAAGAGACCCAGTACTTC.

This clone was counted once. V is TRBV27 and J is TRBJ2-7, with 8 bases fitting TRBD2. Germline V gene lookup returns CDR1 MNHEY and CDR2 SMNVEV (reference sequence). The CDR3 covers 13 residues. With V trimmed by 3 bases and J by 5 bases, 3 bases remained unmatched. CDR3 nucleotides: TGTGCCAGCAGTTTTCTAGCGGGCAACGAGCAGTACTTC. Amino acid sequence: CASSFLAGNEQYF.

This clone was detected a few times. The V gene is TRBV27, the J gene TRBJ1-1; 8 nucleotides line up with TRBD1. This CDR3 is built from 15 residues. The trim removed 5 bases at V and 6 bases at J, leaving 11 bases unmatched. Germline V gene lookup returns CDR1 MNHEY and CDR2 SMNVEV (reference sequence). Written as DNA, the CDR3 is TGTGCCAGCAGTATACAACAGGGGGTAGGGGCTGAAGCTTTCTTT. It codes for CASSIQQGVGAEAFF.

The rearrangement uses TRBV23-1 and TRBJ2-3; 9 bases align to TRBD1. TRBV23-1 is an ORF for which the function is uncertain. The V gene end was trimmed by 7 bases and the J gene end by 10 bases; junction bases not matched to a gene: 6. The CDR3 spans 12 residues. The CDR3 region is CASNDRDRAQYF. DNA for the CDR3: TGCGCCAGCAACGACCGGGACAGGGCGCAGTATTTT.

CDR3 bases: TGTGCCAGCAGTCATTCACAGGAAGTCACAGATACGCAGTATTTT. The encoded protein is CASSHSQEVTDTQYF. The J gene is TRBJ2-3, the V gene TRBV21-1; TRBD1, the table's D call, lacks a check against the DNA. TRBV21-1 is flagged as a pseudogene. The CDR3 contains 15 residues.

This chain uses TRBV19 with TRBJ2-3, with TRBD1 as a possible D gene (6 bases). Deletions cut 0 bases from V and 2 bases from J, with 15 bases between. The CDR3 totals 17 residues. In germline, CDR1 is LNHDA, CDR2 SQIVND (reference sequence). CDR3 nucleotide sequence: TGTGCCAGTAGTATAGATAAGGGGACATTCCTCACAGATACGCAGTATTTT. Its translation: CASSIDKGTFLTDTQYF. The whole variable domain, remainder taken from reference TRBV19 and TRBJ2-3, is DGGITQSPKYLFRKEGQNVTLSCEQNLNHDAMYWYRQDPGQGLRLIYYSQIVNDFQKGDIAEGYSVSREKKESFPLTVTSAQKNPTAFYLCASSIDKGTFLTDTQYFGPGTRLTVL.

The CDR3 region has the DNA TGTGCCAGCAGCGTTCTCGCTTCCCACAATGAGCAGTTCTTC. It encodes CASSVLASHNEQFF. The V gene is TRBV9, the J gene TRBJ2-1; D remains ambiguous. The V end lost 2 bases, the J end lost 5 bases, and 11 bases lay between the germline ends. The CDR3 has 14 residues. Germline CDR1 reads SGDLS; CDR2 reads YYNGEE.

This clone was seen a handful of times. J is TRBJ1-6 and V is TRBV11-3, with TRBD1 as a possible D gene (6 bases). The V end lost 4 bases, the J end lost 7 bases, and 11 bases lay between the germline ends. In germline, CDR1 is SGHNT, CDR2 YENEEA. This CDR3 spans 14 amino acids. CDR3 loop: CASSYEGGNSPLHF. The CDR3 DNA reads as TGTGCCAGCAGCTACGAAGGGGGGAATTCACCCCTCCACTTT.

In this sample, this clone turned up a few times. The J gene is TRBJ1-5, the V gene TRBV5-4; D possibly corresponds to TRBD1 (5 bases). Germline assignment: CDR1 SGHNT and CDR2 YYREEE (reference sequence). The CDR3 contains 14 residues. V lost 4 bases and J lost 4, with 12 bases in between. The CDR3 DNA sequence: TGTGCCAGCAGCAACTACGACAGTAATCAGCCCCAGCATTTT. Translating it yields CASSNYDSNQPQHF.

This clone was seen a single time. The chain is built from TRBV29-1 and TRBJ2-5, with TRBD2 identical over 10 bases. Trimming took 6 bases from V and 4 from J; bases not matched to a gene: 8. Germline loops: CDR1 SQVTM, CDR2 ANQGSEA. The CDR3 length is 14 residues. The CDR3 DNA is TGCAGCGTGATCCCGGGACTAGCGAGAGAGACCCAGTACTTC. Translated: CSVIPGLARETQYF.

This clone is judged large. The chain uses TRBV19 and TRBJ1-5; D unresolved. This CDR3 contains 13 residues. Germline CDR1 is LNHDA and CDR2 is SQIVND (reference sequence). Trimming took 1 base from V and 7 from J, leaving 8 bases between them. The CDR3 nucleotides read TGTGCCAGTAGTATAGCTGAAGGGCAGCCCCAGCATTTT. Translating gives CASSIAEGQPQHF.

The J gene is TRBJ1-5, the V gene TRBV7-2; no firm D call. The V end lost 1 base, the J end lost 3 bases, and 7 bases lay between the germline ends. CDR3 length: 14 residues. Per germline, CDR1 SGHTA and CDR2 FQGNSA. The CDR3 here is CASSLGSINQPQHF. CDR3 in DNA: TGTGCCAGCAGCTTAGGGAGTATCAATCAGCCCCAGCATTTT.

The genes are TRBV7-6 and TRBJ2-2; TRBD2 matches 8 bases. This CDR3 contains 16 residues. V dropped 5 bases and J dropped 0; count of bases not matched to a gene: 5. Per germline, CDR1 SGHVS and CDR2 FNYEAQ. The CDR3 DNA follows: TGTGCCAGCAGCCCTCTAGCGGGCCCGAACACCGGGGAGCTGTTTTTT. Amino acid sequence: CASSPLAGPNTGELFF.

This clone is deemed large. The chain links TRBV2 to TRBJ1-5; TRBD1 is a possible D gene (5 bases). The CDR3 length is 13 residues. In germline, CDR1 is SNHLY, CDR2 FYNNEI. Trimming cost V 5 bases and J 4 bases, with 9 bases left between them. The CDR3 loop reads CASSYGGNQPQHF. In DNA, the CDR3 is TGTGCCAGCAGTTACGGGGGGAATCAGCCCCAGCATTTT.

The CDR3 DNA sequence: TGTGCCAGCAGCGTGGGACCGGGACTCCCACCAGTTACGCAGTATTTT. It translates to CASSVGPGLPPVTQYF. The chain links TRBV9 to TRBJ2-3, with D possibly TRBD2 on 6 matching bases. CDR1 is SGDLS, CDR2 YYNGEE, per germline. The CDR3 runs 16 residues. V was trimmed by 2 bases and J by 8 bases, leaving 21 bases between them.

This chain's CDR3 is CASSLGTGGGYTF. CDR3 coding DNA: TGTGCCAGCAGCCTCGGGACAGGGGGTGGCTACACCTTC. The chain links TRBV7-6 to TRBJ1-2; 11 bases are a match to TRBD1. Germline V lookup: CDR1 SGHVS, CDR2 FNYEAQ. There are 13 residues in the CDR3. V lost 5 bases to trimming and J lost 7 bases; unmatched junction nucleotides: 3. Based on the CDR3 plus reference TRBV7-6 and TRBJ1-2, the full variable domain is GAGVSQSPRYKVTKRGQDVALRCDPISGHVSLYWYRQALGQGPEFLTYFNYEAQQDKSGLPNDRFSAERPEGSISTLTIQRTEQRDSAMYRCASSLGTGGGYTFGSGTRLTVV.

The chain is built from TRBV5-4 and TRBJ2-3; 7 bases fit TRBD2. This CDR3 has 16 residues. The V gene's germline CDR1 is SGHNT and CDR2 YYREEE (reference sequence). After removal of 0 bases from V and 4 bases from J, the junction contained 8 bases not matched to a gene. CDR3 DNA: TGTGCCAGCAGCTTGGACTTCGGGGGGAGCGCAGATACGCAGTATTTT. Encoded protein: CASSLDFGGSADTQYF.

The chain is built from TRBV27 and TRBJ2-2; 10 bases are a match to TRBD2. CDR1 and CDR2 from the germline V gene are MNHEY and SMNVEV (reference sequence). The CDR3 has 16 residues. V shed 5 bases and J 3 bases; nucleotides not matched to a gene: 6. CDR3 loop: CASSQTSGRYTGELFF. Here the CDR3 DNA reads TGTGCCAGCAGTCAGACTAGCGGGCGGTACACCGGGGAGCTGTTTTTT.

The chain links TRBV7-2 to TRBJ1-2; 10 nucleotides agree with TRBD1. The CDR3 has 14 amino acids. Trimming removed 7 bases from V and 7 bases from J; junction bases left unmatched: 9. Germline-derived CDR1 and CDR2 are SGHTA and FQGNSA. The CDR3 nucleotides are TGTGCCAGCAACGAGGGACAGGGGTTTGGTGGCTACACCTTC. The encoded protein is CASNEGQGFGGYTF.